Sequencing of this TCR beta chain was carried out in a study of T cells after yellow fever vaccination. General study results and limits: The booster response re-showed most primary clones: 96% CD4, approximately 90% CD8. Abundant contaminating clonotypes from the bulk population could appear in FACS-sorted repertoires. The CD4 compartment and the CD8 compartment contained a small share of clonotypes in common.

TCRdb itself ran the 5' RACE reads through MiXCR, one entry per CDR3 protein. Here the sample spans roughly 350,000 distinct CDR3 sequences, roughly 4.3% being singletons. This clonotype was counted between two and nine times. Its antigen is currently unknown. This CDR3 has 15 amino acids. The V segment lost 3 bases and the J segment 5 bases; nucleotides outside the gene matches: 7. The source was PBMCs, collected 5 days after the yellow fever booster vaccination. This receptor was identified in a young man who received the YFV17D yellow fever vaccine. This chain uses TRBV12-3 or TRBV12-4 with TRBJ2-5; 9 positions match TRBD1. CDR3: CASSFGTGQGETQYF. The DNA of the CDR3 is TGTGCCAGCAGTTTCGGGACAGGGCAGGGCGAGACCCAGTACTTC.